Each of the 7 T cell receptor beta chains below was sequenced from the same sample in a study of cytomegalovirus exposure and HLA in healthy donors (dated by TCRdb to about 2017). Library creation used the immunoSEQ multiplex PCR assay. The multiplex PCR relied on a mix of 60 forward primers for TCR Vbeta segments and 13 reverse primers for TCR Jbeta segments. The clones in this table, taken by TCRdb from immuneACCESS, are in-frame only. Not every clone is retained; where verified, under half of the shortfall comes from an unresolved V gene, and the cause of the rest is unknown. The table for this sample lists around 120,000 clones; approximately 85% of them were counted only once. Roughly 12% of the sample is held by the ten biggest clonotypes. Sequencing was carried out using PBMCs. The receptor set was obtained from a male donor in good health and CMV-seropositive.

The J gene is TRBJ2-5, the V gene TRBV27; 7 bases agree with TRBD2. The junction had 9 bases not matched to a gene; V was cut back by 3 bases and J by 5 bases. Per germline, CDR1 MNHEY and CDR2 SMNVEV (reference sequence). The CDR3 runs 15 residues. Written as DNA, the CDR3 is TGTGCCAGCAGTTTGTTTGCGGGAGATCCTGAGACCCAGTACTTC. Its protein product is CASSLFAGDPETQYF.

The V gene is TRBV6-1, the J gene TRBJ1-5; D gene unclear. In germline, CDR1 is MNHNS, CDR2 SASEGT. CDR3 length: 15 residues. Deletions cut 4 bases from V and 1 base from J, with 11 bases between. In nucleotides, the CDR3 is TGTGCCAGCAGTGGAGTACCGGGGAGCAATCAGCCCCAGCATTTT. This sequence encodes CASSGVPGSNQPQHF.

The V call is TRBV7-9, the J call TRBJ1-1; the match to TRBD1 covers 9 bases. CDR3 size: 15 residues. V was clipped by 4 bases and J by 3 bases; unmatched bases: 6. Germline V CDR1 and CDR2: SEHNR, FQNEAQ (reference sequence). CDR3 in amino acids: CASSSRTGAYTEAFF. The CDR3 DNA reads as TGTGCCAGCAGCTCCCGGACAGGGGCTTACACTGAAGCTTTCTTT.

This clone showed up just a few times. In nucleotides, the CDR3 is TGTGCCAGCAGCTTGGGAGGGGGCGGACACCGCTTTGGGCAGTACTTC. This sequence encodes CASSLGGGGHRFGQYF. This chain connects TRBV5-5 to TRBJ2-7; 7 nucleotides align to TRBD1. Germline V gene data show CDR1 as SGHKS and CDR2 as YYEKEE (reference sequence). The junction had 15 bases not matched to a gene; V was cut back by 0 bases and J by 9 bases. The CDR3 has 16 residues.

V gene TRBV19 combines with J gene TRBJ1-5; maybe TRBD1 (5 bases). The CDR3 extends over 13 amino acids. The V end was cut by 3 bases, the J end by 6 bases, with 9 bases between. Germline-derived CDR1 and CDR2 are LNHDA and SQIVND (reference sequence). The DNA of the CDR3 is TGTGCCAGTAGTATCGCCCAGGGTCAGCCCCAGCATTTT. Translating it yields CASSIAQGQPQHF.

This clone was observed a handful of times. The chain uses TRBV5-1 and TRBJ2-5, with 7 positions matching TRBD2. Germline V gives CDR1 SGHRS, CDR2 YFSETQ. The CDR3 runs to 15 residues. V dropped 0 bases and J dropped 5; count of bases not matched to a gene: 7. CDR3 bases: TGCGCCAGCAGCTTGGAGCGGGGCGGTCGGGAGACCCAGTACTTC. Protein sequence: CASSLERGGRETQYF.

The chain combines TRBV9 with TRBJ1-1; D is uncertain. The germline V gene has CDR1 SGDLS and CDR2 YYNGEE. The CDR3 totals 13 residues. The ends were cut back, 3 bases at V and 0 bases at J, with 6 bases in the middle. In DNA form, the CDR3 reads TGTGCCAGCAGCGCAACAATGAACACTGAAGCTTTCTTT. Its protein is CASSATMNTEAFF.